The TCR beta chain under discussion was sequenced for a study of T-cell memory formation after mild COVID-19. CDR1 and CDR2 from the germline V gene are SGDLS and YYNGEE. After removal of 3 bases from V and 2 bases from J, the junction contained 5 bases not matched to a gene. This CDR3 has 14 amino acids. TCRdb re-analysed the 5' RACE reads in MiXCR, keeping a single row per CDR3 protein. Of about 470,000 distinct CDR3 sequences listed, 20% to 25% are singletons. The TCR was taken from an adult woman who had mild COVID-19 (a few samples of this study predate the infection). Cell type and time point are not known. The rearrangement joins TRBV9 to TRBJ2-7, with 7 bases lining up with TRBD1. Input material: PBMCs or a T cell subset sorted from them (not recorded which). CDR3 nucleotides: TGTGCCAGCAGCGCAGGGGACAGCACCTACGAGCAGTACTTC. This translates into CASSAGDSTYEQYF.